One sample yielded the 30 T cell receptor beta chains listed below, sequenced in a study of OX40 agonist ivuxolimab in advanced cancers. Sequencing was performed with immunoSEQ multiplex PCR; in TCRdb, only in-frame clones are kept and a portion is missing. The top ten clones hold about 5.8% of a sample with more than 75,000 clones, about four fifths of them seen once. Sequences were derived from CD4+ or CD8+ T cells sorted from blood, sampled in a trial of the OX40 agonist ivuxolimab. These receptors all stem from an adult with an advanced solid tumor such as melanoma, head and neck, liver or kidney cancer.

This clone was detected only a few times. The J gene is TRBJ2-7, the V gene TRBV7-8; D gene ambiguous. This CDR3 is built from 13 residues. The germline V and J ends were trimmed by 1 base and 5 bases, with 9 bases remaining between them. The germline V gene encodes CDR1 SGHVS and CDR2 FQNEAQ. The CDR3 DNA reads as TGTGCCAGCAGCTTAGTAATTGAGGACGAGCAGTACTTC. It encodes CASSLVIEDEQYF.

Here the CDR3 reads CASSLGSGEQYF. CDR3 nucleotide sequence: TGTGCCAGCAGCTTAGGGAGCGGGGAGCAGTACTTC. The V gene is TRBV7-2, the J gene TRBJ2-7; D might be TRBD2 (6 bases). Germline V gene sequence: CDR1 SGHTA, CDR2 FQGNSA. V lost 1 base and J lost 7, with 8 bases in between. The CDR3 covers 12 residues.

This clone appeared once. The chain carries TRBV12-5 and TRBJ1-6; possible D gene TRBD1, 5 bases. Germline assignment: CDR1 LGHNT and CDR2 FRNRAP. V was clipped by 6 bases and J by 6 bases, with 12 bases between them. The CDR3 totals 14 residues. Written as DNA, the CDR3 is TGTGCTAGTGGACTGGGACTTAGTAATTCACCCCTCCACTTT. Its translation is CASGLGLSNSPLHF.

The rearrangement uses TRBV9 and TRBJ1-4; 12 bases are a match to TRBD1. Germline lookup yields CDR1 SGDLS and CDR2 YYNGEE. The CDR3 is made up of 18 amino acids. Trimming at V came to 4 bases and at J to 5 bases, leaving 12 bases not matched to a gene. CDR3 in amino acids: CASSPRDRGRWGNEKLFF. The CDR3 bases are TGTGCCAGCAGCCCCCGGGACAGGGGGCGCTGGGGGAATGAAAAACTGTTTTTT.

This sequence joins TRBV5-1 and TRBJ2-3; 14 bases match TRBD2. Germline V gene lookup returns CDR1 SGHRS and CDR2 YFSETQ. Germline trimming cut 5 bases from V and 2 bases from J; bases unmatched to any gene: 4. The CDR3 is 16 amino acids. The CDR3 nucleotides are TGCGCCAGCAGTCGGACTAGCGGGGGGACCACAGATACGCAGTATTTT. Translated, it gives CASSRTSGGTTDTQYF.

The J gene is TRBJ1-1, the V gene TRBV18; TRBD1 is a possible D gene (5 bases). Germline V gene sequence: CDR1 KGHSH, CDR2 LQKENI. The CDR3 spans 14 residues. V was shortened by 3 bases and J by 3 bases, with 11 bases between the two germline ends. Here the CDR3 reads CASSPQGRDTEAFF. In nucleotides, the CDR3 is TGTGCCAGCTCACCCCAGGGAAGGGACACTGAAGCTTTCTTT.

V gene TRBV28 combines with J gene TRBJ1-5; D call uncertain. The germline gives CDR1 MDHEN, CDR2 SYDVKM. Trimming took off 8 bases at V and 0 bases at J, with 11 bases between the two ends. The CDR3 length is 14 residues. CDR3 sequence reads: CASVVGYSNQPQHF. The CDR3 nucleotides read TGTGCCAGCGTCGTCGGGTATAGCAATCAGCCCCAGCATTTT.

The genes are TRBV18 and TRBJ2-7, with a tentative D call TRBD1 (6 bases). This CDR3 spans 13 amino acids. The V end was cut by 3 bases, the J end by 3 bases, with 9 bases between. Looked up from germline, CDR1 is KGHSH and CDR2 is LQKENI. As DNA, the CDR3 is TGTGCCAGCTCACCGAGACAGGACTACGAGCAGTACTTC. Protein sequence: CASSPRQDYEQYF.

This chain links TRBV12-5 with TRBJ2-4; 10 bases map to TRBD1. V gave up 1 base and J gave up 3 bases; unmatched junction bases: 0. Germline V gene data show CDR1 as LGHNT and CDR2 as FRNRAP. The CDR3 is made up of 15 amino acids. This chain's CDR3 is CASGLGTGGKNIQYF. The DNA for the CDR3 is TGTGCTAGTGGTTTGGGGACAGGGGGCAAAAACATTCAGTACTTC.

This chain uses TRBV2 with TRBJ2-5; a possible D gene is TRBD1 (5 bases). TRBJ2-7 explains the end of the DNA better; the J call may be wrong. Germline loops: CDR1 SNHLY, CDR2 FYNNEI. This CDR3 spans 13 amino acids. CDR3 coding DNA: TGTGCCAGCGCACGGACACCAAGGGACGAGCAGTACTTC. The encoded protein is CASARTPRDEQYF.

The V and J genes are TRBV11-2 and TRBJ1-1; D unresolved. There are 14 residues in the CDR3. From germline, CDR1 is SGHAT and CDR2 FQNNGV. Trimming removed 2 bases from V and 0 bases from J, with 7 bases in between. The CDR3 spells CASSLSSMNTEAFF. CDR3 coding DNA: TGTGCCAGCAGCTTATCATCCATGAACACTGAAGCTTTCTTT.

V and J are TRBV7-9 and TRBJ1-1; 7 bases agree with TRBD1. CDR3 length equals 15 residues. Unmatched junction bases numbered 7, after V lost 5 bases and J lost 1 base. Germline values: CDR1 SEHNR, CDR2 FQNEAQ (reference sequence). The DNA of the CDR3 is TGTGCCAGCAGCCCACAGGGGAGCGCGAACACTGAAGCTTTCTTT. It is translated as CASSPQGSANTEAFF.

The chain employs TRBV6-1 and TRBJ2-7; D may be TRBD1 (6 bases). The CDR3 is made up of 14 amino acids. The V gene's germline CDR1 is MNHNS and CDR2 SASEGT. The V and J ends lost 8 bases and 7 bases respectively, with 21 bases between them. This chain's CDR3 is CASRTDLKSGEQYF. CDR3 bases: TGTGCCAGCCGGACAGACCTAAAATCAGGAGAGCAGTACTTC.

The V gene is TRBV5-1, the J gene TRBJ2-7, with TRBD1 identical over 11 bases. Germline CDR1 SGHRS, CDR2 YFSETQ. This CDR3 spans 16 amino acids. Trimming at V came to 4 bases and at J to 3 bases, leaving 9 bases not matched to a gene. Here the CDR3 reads CASSLTTGTGGYEQYF. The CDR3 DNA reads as TGCGCCAGCAGCCTCACCACCGGGACAGGGGGCTACGAGCAGTACTTC.

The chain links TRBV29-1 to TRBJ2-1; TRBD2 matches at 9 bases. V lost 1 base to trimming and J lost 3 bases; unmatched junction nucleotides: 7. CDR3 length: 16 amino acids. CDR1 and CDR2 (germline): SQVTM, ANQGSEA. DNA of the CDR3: TGCAGCGTTGAAGGCATAGCGGGAGTCTACTACAATGAGCAGTTCTTC. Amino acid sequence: CSVEGIAGVYYNEQFF.

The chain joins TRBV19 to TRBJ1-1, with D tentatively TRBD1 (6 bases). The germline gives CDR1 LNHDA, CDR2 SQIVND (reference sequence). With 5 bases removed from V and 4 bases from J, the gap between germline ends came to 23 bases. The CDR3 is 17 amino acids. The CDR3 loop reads CASSDLLGRGAVTEAFF. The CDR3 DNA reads TGTGCCAGTAGTGACCTACTCGGGAGGGGGGCGGTCACTGAAGCTTTCTTT.

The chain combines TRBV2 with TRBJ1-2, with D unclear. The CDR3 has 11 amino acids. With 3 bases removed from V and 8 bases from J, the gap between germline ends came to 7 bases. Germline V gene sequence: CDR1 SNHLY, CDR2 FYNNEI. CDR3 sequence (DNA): TGTGCCAGCAGTGACTGGAGGGGCTACACCTTC. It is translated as CASSDWRGYTF.

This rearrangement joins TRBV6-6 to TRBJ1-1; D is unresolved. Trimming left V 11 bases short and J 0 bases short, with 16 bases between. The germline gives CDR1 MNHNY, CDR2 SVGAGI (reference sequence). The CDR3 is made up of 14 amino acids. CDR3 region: CAVGPPVMNTEAFF. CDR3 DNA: TGTGCCGTCGGTCCCCCAGTTATGAACACTGAAGCTTTCTTT.

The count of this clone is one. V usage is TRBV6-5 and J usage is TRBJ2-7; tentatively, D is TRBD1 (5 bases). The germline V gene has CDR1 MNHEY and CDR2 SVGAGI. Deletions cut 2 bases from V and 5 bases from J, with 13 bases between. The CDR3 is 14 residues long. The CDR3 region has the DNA TGTGCCAGCAGTTACCAGGGAAGGTGGGACGAGCAGTACTTC. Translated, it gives CASSYQGRWDEQYF.

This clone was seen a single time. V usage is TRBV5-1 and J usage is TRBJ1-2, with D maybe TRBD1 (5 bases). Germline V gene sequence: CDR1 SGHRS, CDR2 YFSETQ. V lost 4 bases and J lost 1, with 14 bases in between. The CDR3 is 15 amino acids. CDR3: CASSHLGGGNYGYTF. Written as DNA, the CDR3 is TGCGCCAGCAGCCATCTCGGGGGAGGTAACTATGGCTACACCTTC.

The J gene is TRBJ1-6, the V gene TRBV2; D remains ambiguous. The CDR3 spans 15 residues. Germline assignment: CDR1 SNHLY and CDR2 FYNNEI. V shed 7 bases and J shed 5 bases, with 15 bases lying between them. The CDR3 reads CASKRVTVNNSPLHF. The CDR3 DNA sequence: TGTGCCAGCAAGAGAGTTACAGTAAATAATTCACCCCTCCACTTT.

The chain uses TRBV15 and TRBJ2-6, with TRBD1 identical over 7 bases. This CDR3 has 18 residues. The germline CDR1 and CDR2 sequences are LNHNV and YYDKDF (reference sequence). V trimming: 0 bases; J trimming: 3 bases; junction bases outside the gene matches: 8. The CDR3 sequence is CATSRDEDRFYGANVLTF. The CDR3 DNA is TGTGCCACCAGCAGAGATGAGGACAGGTTCTATGGGGCCAACGTCCTGACTTTC.

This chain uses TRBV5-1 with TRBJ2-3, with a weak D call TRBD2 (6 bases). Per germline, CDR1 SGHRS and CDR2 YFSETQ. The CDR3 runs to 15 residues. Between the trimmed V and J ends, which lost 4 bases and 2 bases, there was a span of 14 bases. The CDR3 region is CASSPGLSITDTQYF. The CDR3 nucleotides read TGCGCCAGCAGCCCCGGACTATCGATCACAGATACGCAGTATTTT.

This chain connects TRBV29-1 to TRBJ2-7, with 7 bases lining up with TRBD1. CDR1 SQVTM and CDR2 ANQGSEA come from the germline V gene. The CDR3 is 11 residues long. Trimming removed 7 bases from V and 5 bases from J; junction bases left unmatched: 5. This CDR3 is CSALQGDEQYF. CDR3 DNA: TGCAGCGCCCTCCAGGGGGACGAGCAGTACTTC.

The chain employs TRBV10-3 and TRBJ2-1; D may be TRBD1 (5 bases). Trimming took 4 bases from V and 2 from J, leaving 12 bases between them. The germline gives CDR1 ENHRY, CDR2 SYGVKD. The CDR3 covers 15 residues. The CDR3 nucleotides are TGTGCCATCAGTGGGGGCAGGGTACCCTACAATGAGCAGTTCTTC. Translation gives CAISGGRVPYNEQFF.

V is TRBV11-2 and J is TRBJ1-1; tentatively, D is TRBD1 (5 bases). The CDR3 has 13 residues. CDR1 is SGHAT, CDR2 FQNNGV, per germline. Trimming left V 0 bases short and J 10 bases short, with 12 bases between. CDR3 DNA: TGTGCCAGCAGCTTAGATGTTTGGGGGATAGCTTTCTTT. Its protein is CASSLDVWGIAFF.

CDR3 loop: CASRRDTSFDNEQFF. DNA for the CDR3: TGTGCCAGCAGACGGGACACCTCTTTCGACAATGAGCAGTTCTTC. The rearrangement joins TRBV7-2 to TRBJ2-1, with TRBD1 as a possible D gene (6 bases). Germline V gene data show CDR1 as SGHTA and CDR2 as FQGNSA. V lost 6 bases and J 5 bases, leaving 17 bases between the germline ends. This CDR3 is 15 amino acids long.

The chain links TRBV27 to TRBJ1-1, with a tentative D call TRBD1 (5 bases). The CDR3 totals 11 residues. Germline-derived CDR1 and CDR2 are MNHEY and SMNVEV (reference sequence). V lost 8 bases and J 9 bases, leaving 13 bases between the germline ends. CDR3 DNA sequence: TGTGCCAGCCGCCGGGACGGTAAAGCTTTCTTT. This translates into CASRRDGKAFF.

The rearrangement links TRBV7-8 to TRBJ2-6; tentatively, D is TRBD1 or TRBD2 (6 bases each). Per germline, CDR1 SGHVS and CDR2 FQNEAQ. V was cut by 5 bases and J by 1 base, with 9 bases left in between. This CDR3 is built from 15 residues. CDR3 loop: CASSGGQSGANVLTF. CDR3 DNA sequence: TGTGCCAGCAGCGGGGGGCAGTCTGGGGCCAACGTCCTGACTTTC.

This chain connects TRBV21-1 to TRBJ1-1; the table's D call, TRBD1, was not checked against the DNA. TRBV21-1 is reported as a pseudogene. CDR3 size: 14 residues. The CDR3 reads CASTHRGLNTEAFF. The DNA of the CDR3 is TGTGCCAGCACACACAGGGGCTTGAACACTGAAGCTTTCTTT.